This T cell receptor (beta chain) was sequenced in a study of T cells in Graves' hyperthyroidism and ophthalmopathy. The TCR beta CDR3 regions underwent amplification using RNA transcripts as the source. RT-PCR in the first round (using the HTBI primer set) targeted the TCR CDR3. TCRdb ran MiXCR on the multiplex PCR reads and lists one entry per CDR3 protein. Of some 650,000 distinct CDR3 sequences listed, about a sixth are singletons. Many counts were recorded for this clonotype. Its antigen is not known. At one of its ends the junction is not consistent with the germline gene, which may arise from a read error. Study results and limitations: Median prediction lead before ophthalmopathy onset was 6.5 months with the model. Ophthalmopathy was distinguished from stable hyperthyroidism by 13 V-J signatures.

CDR1 is GTSNPN, CDR2 SVGIG, per germline (reference sequence). This CDR3 region has 13 residues. The genes are TRBV30 and TRBJ1-2, with D possibly being TRBD1 (5 bases). The TCR comes from a woman between 35 and 50 years old with Graves' ophthalmopathy. Sequencing was carried out using blood. CDR3 amino acids: CAWSVIRDGGYTF. The CDR3 nucleotides are TGTGCCTGGAGTGTAATACGGGACGGTGGCTATACCTTC.